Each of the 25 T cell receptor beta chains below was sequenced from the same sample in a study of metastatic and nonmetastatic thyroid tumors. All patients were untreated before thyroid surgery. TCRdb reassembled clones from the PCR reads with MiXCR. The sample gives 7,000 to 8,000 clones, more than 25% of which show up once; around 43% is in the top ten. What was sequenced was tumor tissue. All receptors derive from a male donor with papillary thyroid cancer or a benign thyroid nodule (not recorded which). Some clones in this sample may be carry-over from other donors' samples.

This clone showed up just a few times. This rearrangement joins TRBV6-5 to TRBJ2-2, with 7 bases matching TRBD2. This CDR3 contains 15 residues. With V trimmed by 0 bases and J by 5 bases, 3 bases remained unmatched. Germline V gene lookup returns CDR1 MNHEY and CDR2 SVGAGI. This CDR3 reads CASSYSTAGTGELFF. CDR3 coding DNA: TGTGCCAGCAGTTACTCGACAGCGGGAACCGGGGAGCTGTTTTTT.

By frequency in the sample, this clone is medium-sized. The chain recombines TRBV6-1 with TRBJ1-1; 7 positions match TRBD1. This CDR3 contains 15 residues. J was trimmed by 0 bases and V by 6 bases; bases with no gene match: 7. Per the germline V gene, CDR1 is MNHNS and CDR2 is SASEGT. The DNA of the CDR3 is TGTGCCAGCAGGACCGGGACAGTTCTGAACACTGAAGCTTTCTTT. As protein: CASRTGTVLNTEAFF.

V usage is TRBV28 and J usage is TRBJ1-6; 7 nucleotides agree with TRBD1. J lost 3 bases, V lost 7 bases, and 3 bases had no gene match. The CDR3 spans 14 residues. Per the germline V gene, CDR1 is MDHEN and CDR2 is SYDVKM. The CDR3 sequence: CASKTGDYNSPLHF. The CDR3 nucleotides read TGTGCCAGCAAAACAGGGGACTATAATTCACCCCTCCACTTT.

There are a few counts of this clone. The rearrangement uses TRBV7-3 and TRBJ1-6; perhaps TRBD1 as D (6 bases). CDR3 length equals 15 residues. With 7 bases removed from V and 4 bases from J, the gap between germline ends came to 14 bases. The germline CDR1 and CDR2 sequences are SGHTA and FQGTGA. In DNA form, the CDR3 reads TGTGCCAGCAACGGCCAGGGGCAGTATAATTCACCCCTCCACTTT. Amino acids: CASNGQGQYNSPLHF.

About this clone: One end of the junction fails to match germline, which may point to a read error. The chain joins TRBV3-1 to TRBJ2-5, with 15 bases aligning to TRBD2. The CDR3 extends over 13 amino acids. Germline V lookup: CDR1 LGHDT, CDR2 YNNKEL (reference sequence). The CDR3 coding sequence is TGTGCCAGCCAGCACCGGACTAGCGGGAGGGCACACTTC. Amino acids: CASQHRTSGRAHF.

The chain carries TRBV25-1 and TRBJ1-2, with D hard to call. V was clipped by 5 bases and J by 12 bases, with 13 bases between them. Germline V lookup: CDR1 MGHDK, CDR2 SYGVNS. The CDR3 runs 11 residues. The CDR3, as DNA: TGTGCCAGCAGTCTTAATTACGGCCACACCTTC. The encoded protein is CASSLNYGHTF.

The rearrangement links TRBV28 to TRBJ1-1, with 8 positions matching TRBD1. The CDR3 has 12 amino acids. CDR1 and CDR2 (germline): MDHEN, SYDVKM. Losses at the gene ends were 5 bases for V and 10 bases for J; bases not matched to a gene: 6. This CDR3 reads CASSPPDRAAFF. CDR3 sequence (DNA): TGTGCCAGCAGTCCTCCGGACAGGGCAGCTTTCTTT.

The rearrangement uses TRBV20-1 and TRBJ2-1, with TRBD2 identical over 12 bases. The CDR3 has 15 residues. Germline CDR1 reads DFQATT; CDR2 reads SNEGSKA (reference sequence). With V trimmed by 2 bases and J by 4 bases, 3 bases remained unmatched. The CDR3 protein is CSARRLAGDYNEQFF. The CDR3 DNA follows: TGCAGTGCTAGAAGACTAGCGGGAGATTACAATGAGCAGTTCTTC.

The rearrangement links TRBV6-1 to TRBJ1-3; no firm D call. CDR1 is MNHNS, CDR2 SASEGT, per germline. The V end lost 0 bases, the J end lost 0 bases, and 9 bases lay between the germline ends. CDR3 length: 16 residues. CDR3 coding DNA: TGTGCCAGCAGTGAAGCGAGGTGGGGCTCTGGAAACACCATATATTTT. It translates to CASSEARWGSGNTIYF.

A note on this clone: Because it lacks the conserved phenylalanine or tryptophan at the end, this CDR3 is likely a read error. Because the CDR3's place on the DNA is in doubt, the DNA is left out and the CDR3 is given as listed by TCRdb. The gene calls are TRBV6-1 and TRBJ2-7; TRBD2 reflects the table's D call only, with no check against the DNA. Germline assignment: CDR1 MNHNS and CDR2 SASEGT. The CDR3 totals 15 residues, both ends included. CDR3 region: CASSVGLAGVLRAVL.

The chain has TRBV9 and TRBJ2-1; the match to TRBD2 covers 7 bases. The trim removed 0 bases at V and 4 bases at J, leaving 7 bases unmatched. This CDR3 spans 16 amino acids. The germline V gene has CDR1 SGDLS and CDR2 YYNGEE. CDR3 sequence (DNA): TGTGCCAGCAGCGTAGCTACGTCTAGCGGATACAATGAGCAGTTCTTC. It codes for CASSVATSSGYNEQFF.

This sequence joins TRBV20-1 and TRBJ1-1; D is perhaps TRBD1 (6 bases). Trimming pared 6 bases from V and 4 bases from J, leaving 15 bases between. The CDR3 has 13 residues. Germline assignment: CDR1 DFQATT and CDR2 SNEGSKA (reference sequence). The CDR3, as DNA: TGCAGTGCCAAGACAGGCCCAGTCACTGAAGCTTTCTTT. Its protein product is CSAKTGPVTEAFF.

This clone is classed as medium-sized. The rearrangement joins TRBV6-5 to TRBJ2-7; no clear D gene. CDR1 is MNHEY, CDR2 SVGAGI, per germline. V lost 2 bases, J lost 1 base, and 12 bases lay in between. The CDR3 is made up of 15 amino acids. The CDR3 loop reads CASSYRAAKSYEQYF. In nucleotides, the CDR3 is TGTGCCAGCAGTTACCGGGCAGCGAAGTCCTACGAGCAGTACTTC.

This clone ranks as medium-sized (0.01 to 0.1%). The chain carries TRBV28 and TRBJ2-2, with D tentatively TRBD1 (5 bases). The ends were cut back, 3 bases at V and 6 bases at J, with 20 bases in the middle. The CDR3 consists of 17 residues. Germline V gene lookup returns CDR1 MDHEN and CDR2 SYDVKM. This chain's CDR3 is CASSLIQSLGASGELFF. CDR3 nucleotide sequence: TGTGCCAGCAGTTTGATTCAATCTCTTGGGGCCTCCGGGGAGCTGTTTTTT.

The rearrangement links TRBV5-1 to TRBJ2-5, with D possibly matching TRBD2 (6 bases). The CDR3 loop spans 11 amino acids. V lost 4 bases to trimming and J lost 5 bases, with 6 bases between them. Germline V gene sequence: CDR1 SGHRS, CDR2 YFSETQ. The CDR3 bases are TGCGCCAGCAGCGGGGGGGAGACCCAGTACTTC. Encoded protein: CASSGGETQYF.

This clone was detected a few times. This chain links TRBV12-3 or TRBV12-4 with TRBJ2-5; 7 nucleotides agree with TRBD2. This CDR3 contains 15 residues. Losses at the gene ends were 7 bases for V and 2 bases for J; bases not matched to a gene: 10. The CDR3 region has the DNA TGTGCCAGCACCCCTCCGCTAGCGGAACAAGAGACCCAGTACTTC. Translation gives CASTPPLAEQETQYF.

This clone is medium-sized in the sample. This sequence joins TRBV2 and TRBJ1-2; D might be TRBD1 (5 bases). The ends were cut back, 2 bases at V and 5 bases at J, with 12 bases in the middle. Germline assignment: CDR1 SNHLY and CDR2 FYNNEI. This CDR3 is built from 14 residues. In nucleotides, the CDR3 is TGTGCCAGCAGTGAACCGGGGGAGGTTTATGGCTACACCTTC. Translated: CASSEPGEVYGYTF. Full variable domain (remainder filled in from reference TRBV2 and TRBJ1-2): EPEVTQTPSHQVTQMGQEVILRCVPISNHLYFYWYRQILGQKVEFLVSFYNNEISEKSEIFDDQFSVERPDGSNFTLKIRSTKLEDSAMYFCASSEPGEVYGYTFGSGTRLTVV.

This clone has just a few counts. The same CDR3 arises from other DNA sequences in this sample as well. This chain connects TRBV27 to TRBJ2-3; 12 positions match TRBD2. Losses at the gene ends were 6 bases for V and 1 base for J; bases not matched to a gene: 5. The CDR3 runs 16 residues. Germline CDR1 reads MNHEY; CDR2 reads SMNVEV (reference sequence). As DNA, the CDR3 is TGTGCCAGCAGCTCCCGACTAGCGGGAGGCACAGATACGCAGTATTTT. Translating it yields CASSSRLAGGTDTQYF.

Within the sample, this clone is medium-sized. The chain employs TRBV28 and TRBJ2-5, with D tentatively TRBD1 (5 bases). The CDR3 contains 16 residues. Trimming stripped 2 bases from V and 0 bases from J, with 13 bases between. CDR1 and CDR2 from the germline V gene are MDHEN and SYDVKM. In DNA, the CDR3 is TGTGCCAGCAGTTTAGGCAGGACAACGTACCAAGAGACCCAGTACTTC. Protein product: CASSLGRTTYQETQYF.

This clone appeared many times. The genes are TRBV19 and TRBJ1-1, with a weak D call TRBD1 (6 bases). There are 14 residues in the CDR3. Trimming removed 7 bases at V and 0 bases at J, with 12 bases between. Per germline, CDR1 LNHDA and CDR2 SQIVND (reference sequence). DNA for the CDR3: TGTGCCAGTAAGAACAGGGCTTTGAACACTGAAGCTTTCTTT. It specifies CASKNRALNTEAFF.

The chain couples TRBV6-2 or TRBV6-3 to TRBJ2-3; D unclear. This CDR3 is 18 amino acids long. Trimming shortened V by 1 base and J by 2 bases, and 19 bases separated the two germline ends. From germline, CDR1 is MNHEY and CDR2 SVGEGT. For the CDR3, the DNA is TGTGCCAGCAGTTACTGGGTTCAACCTACCGCCGACACAGATACGCAGTATTTT. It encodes CASSYWVQPTADTDTQYF.

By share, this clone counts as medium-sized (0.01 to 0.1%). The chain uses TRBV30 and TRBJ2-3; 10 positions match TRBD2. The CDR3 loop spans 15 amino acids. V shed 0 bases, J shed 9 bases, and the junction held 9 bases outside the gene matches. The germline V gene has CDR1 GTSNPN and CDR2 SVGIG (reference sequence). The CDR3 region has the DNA TGTGCCTGGAGTGTATCTAGCGGGAGTCGAGGGACGCAGTATTTT. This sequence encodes CAWSVSSGSRGTQYF.

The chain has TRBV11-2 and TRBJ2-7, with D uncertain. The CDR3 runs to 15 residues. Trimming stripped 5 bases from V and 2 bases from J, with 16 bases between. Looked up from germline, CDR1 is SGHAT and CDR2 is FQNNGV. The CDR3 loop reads CASSPRTVGAYEQYF. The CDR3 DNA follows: TGTGCCAGCAGCCCGAGGACGGTTGGGGCCTACGAGCAGTACTTC.

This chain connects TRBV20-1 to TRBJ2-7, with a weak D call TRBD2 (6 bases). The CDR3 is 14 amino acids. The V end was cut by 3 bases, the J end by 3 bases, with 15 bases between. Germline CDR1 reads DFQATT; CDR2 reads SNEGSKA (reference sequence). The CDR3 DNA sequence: TGCAGTGCTAGGCCGATAGGCGGGGACTACGAGCAGTACTTC. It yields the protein CSARPIGGDYEQYF.

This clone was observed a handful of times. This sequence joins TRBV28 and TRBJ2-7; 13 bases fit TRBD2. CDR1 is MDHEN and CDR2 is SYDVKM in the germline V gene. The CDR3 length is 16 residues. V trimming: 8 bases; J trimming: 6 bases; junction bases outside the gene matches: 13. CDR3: CASPTETSGRSGEQYF. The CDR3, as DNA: TGTGCCAGCCCTACGGAGACTAGCGGGAGGTCGGGCGAGCAGTACTTC. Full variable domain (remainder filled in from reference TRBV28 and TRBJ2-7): DVKVTQSSRYLVKRTGEKVFLECVQDMDHENMFWYRQDPGLGLRLIYFSYDVKMKEKGDIPEGYSVSREKKERFSLILESASTNQTSMYLCASPTETSGRSGEQYFGPGTRLTVT.